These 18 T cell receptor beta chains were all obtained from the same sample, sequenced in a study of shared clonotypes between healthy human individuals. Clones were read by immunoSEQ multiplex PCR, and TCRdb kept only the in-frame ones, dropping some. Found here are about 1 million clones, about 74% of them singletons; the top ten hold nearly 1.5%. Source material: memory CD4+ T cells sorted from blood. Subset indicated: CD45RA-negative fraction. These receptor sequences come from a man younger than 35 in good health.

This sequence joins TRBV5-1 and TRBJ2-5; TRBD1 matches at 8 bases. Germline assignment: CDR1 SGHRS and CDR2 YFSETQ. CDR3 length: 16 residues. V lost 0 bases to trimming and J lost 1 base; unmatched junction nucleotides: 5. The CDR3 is CASSLGNRGFQETQYF. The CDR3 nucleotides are TGCGCCAGCAGCTTGGGGAACAGGGGGTTCCAAGAGACCCAGTACTTC.

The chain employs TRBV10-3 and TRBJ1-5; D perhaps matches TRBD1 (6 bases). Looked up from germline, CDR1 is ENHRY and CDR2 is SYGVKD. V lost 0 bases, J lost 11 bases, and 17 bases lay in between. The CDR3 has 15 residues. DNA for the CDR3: TGTGCCATCAGTGAGTCGTTAGGGGGTGACGGAGCCCAGCATTTT. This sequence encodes CAISESLGGDGAQHF.

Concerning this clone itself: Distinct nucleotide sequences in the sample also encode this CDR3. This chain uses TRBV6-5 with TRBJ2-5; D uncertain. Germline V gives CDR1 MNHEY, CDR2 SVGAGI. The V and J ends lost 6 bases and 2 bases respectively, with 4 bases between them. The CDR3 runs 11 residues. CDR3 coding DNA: TGTGCCAGCAGAAGACAAGAGACCCAGTACTTC. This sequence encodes CASRRQETQYF.

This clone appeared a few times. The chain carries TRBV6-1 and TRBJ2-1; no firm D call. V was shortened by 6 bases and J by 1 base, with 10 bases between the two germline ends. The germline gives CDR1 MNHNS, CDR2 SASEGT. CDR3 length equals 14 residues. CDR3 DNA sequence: TGTGCCAGCAGGGAAAGTACATCCTACAATGAGCAGTTCTTC. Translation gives CASRESTSYNEQFF.

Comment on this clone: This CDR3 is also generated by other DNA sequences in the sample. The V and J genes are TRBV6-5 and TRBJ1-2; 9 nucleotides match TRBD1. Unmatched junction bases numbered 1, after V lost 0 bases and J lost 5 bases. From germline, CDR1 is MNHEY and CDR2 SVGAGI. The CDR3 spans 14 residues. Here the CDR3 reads CASSYSGQGYGYTF. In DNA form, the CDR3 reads TGTGCCAGCAGTTACTCGGGACAGGGATATGGCTACACCTTC.

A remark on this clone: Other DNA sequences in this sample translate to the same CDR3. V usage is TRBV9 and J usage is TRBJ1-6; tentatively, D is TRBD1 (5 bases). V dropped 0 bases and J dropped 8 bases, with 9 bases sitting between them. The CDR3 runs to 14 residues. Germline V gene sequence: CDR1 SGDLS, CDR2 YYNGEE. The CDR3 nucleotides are TGTGCCAGCAGCGTAGGTCAGGGCCATTCACCCCTCCACTTT. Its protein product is CASSVGQGHSPLHF.

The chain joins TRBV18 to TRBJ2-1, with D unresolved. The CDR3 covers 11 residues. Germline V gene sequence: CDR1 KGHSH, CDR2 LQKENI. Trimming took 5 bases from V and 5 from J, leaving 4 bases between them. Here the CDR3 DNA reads TGTGCCAGCTCAGCGGACAATGAGCAGTTCTTC. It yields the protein CASSADNEQFF.

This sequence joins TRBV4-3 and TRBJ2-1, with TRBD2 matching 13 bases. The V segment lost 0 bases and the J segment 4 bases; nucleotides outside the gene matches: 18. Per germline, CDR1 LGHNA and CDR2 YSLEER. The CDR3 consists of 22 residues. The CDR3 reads CASSQEWVPRRTSGSQYNEQFF. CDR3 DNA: TGCGCCAGCAGCCAAGAGTGGGTCCCTCGAAGGACTAGCGGGAGCCAATACAATGAGCAGTTCTTC.

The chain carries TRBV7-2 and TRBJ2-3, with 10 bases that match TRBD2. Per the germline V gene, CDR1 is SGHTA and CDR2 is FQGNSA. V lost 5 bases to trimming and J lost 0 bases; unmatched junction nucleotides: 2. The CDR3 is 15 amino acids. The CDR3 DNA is TGTGCCAGCAGCATGGGACTAGCGAGCACAGATACGCAGTATTTT. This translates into CASSMGLASTDTQYF. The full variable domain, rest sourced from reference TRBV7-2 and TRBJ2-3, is GAGVSQSPSNKVTEKGKDVELRCDPISGHTALYWYRQSLGQGLEFLIYFQGNSAPDKSGLPSDRFSAERTGGSVSTLTIQRTQQEDSAVYLCASSMGLASTDTQYFGPGTRLTVL.

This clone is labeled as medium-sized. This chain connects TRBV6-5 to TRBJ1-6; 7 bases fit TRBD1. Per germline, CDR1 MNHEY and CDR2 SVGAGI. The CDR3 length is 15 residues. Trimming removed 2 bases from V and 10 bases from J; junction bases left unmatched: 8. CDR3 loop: CASSYDQGEWSPLHF. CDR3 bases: TGTGCCAGCAGTTACGATCAGGGGGAGTGGTCACCCCTCCACTTT.

Here the CDR3 reads CASSGRREREIYEQYF. CDR3 coding DNA: TGCGCCAGCAGCGGGAGGAGGGAGCGTGAGATCTACGAGCAGTACTTC. The rearrangement uses TRBV5-1 and TRBJ2-7, with D perhaps matching TRBD2 (6 bases). Between the trimmed V and J ends, which lost 4 bases and 3 bases, there was a span of 20 bases. This CDR3 is built from 16 residues. Germline V gene sequence: CDR1 SGHRS, CDR2 YFSETQ.

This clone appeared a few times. CDR3 coding DNA: TGCGCCAGCAGCTGGACAGCGACAGCCCCATGGTCGGGTTTCTCACCCCTCCACTTT. Translated: CASSWTATAPWSGFSPLHF. J is TRBJ1-6 and V is TRBV5-1; D is possibly TRBD1 (6 bases). This CDR3 spans 19 amino acids. Germline values: CDR1 SGHRS, CDR2 YFSETQ. Trimming cost V 3 bases and J 10 bases, with 29 bases left between them.

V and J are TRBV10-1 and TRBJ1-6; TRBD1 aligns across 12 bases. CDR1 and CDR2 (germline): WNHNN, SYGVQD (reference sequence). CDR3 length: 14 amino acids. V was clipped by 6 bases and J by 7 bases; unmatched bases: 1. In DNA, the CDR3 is TGCGCCAGCAGGGGACAGGGGGCGAATTCACCCCTCCACTTT. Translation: CASRGQGANSPLHF.

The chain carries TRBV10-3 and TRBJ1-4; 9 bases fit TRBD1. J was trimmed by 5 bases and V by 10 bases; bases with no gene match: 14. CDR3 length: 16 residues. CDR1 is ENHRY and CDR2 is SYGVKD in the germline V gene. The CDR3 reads CATRPQAGQGNEKLFF. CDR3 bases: TGTGCCACCAGACCCCAAGCGGGACAGGGAAATGAAAAACTGTTTTTT.

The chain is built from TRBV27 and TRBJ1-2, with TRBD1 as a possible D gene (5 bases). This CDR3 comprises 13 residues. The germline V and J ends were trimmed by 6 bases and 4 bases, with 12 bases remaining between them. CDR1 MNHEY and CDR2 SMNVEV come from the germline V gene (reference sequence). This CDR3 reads CASRSTDPYGYTF. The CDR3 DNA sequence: TGTGCCAGCAGATCGACAGACCCCTATGGCTACACCTTC.

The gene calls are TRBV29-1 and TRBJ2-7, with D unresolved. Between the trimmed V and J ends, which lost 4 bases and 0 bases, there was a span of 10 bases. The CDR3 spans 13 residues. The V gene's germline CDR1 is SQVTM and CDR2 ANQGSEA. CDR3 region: CSVAPGLSYEQYF. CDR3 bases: TGCAGCGTTGCACCAGGCCTCTCCTACGAGCAGTACTTC.

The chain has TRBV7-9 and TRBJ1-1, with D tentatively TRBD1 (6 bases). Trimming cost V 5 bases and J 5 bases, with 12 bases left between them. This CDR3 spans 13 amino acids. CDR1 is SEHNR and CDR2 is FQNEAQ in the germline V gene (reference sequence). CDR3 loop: CASSRTQGTEAFF. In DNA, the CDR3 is TGTGCCAGCAGCCGGACCCAGGGGACTGAAGCTTTCTTT.

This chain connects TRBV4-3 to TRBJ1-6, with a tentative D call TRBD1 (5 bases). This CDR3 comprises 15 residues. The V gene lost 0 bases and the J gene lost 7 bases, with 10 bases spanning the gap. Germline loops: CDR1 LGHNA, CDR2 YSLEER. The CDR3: CASSQDRGFNSPLHF. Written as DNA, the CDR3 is TGCGCCAGCAGCCAAGATCGGGGGTTCAATTCACCCCTCCACTTT.